A single sample gave rise to the 14 T cell receptor beta chains below, sequenced in a study of regulatory T cells in long-lasting Graves disease. Regarding time point: persistent/refractory GD, antithyroid drugs over 5 years with positive TRAb. After RNA was extracted from PBMCs, the TCR library was made from it. Arm-PCR of CDR3 regions and iRepertoire HTBI primers were used to build TCR beta libraries. TCRdb re-called the multiplex PCR reads through MiXCR, storing one row per CDR3 protein. The sample gives fewer than 550,000 distinct CDR3 sequences, about 22% of which show up once; roughly 7.7% is in the top ten. Sequenced material: peripheral blood mononuclear cells (PBMCs), taken when the disease was refractory, from a patient treated with antithyroid drugs. These receptors all come from a female donor with Graves disease.

V usage is TRBV10-3 and J usage is TRBJ1-4, with D possibly being TRBD1 (5 bases). Germline lookup yields CDR1 ENHRY and CDR2 SYGVKD. This CDR3 spans 15 amino acids. Trimming removed 2 bases at V and 8 bases at J, with 15 bases between. CDR3 sequence (DNA): TGTGCCATCAGTGAGCCCGGGACGGGCCGGGAAAAACTGTTTTTT. Translation gives CAISEPGTGREKLFF.

The gene calls are TRBV6-2 or TRBV6-3 and TRBJ1-2, with D unclear. Looked up from germline, CDR1 is MNHEY and CDR2 is SVGEGT. V gave up 6 bases and J gave up 4 bases, with 12 bases separating them. This CDR3 comprises 13 residues. CDR3: CASRRDTSYGYTF. The CDR3 nucleotides read TGTGCCAGCAGGCGCGACACGAGCTATGGCTACACCTTC.

In this sample, this clonotype turned up a few times. In DNA form, the CDR3 reads TGTGCCAGCAGCCCCGGGACAGGGGGATCCGGGGAGCTGTTTTTT. Residues: CASSPGTGGSGELFF. The V gene is TRBV7-8, the J gene TRBJ2-2, with 11 bases aligning to TRBD1. The V gene's germline CDR1 is SGHVS and CDR2 FQNEAQ. There are 15 residues in the CDR3. V lost 5 bases, J lost 6 bases, and 5 bases stayed unmatched. The entire variable domain, with the rest obtained from reference TRBV7-8 and TRBJ2-2, is as follows: GAGVSQSPRYKVAKRGQDVALRCDPISGHVSLFWYQQALGQGPEFLTYFQNEAQLDKSGLPSDRFFAERPEGSVSTLKIQRTQQEDSAVYLCASSPGTGGSGELFFGEGSRLTVL.

Comment on this clonotype: A much larger clone differs from this one at a single base, so this may be a read error. The missing conserved phenylalanine or tryptophan at the end of this CDR3 makes a read error likely. This chain joins TRBV6-1 and TRBJ1-5; 8 bases map to TRBD1. Trimming removed 5 bases from V and 3 bases from J; junction bases left unmatched: 6. The CDR3 sequence is 15 residues long. Germline CDR1 MNHNS, CDR2 SASEGT. As DNA, the CDR3 is TGTGCCAGCAGTCGGACAGGGCGTTACAATCAGCCCCAGCATCTT. This sequence encodes CASSRTGRYNQPQHL.

This sequence joins TRBV19 and TRBJ1-5, with a possible D match to TRBD1 (6 bases). Deletions cut 7 bases from V and 3 bases from J, with 19 bases between. The CDR3 has 16 residues. The germline V gene encodes CDR1 LNHDA and CDR2 SQIVND (reference sequence). The CDR3 DNA follows: TGTGCCAGTACCCCCCTCGACAGGTTCCTCAATCAGCCCCAGCATTTT. This translates into CASTPLDRFLNQPQHF.

This clonotype showed up many times. V and J are TRBV9 and TRBJ2-7; 7 bases are shared with TRBD1. Per germline, CDR1 SGDLS and CDR2 YYNGEE. The V and J ends lost 0 bases and 2 bases, in that order; junction bases with no gene match: 2. This CDR3 is 14 amino acids long. The CDR3 sequence is CASSVDTGAYEQYF. The CDR3 DNA sequence: TGTGCCAGCAGCGTAGACACAGGGGCCTACGAGCAGTACTTC.

This rearrangement joins TRBV6-5 to TRBJ1-2; D is possibly TRBD1 (6 bases). The CDR3 sequence is 16 residues long. Trimming took 0 bases from V and 3 from J, leaving 14 bases between them. Per germline, CDR1 MNHEY and CDR2 SVGAGI. CDR3 coding DNA: TGTGCCAGCAGTTACTCGATGGGGGGCGGTGACTATGGCTACACCTTC. This sequence encodes CASSYSMGGGDYGYTF.

The V gene is TRBV7-2, the J gene TRBJ2-7; TRBD2 agrees at 9 bases. Germline trimming cut 3 bases from V and 0 bases from J; bases unmatched to any gene: 6. Germline CDR1 SGHTA, CDR2 FQGNSA. The CDR3 extends over 16 amino acids. The CDR3 protein is CASSFPTSGPSYEQYF. In nucleotides, the CDR3 is TGTGCCAGCAGCTTCCCGACTAGCGGCCCCTCCTACGAGCAGTACTTC.

This clonotype appeared many times. The chain combines TRBV6-2 or TRBV6-3 with TRBJ2-7; D is possibly TRBD1 (5 bases). The V end lost 8 bases, the J end lost 2 bases, and 19 bases lay between the germline ends. The CDR3 loop spans 15 amino acids. CDR1 is MNHEY, CDR2 SVGEGT, per germline. The CDR3 DNA reads as TGTGCCAGCGGAAGTGGCAGGGTTCGAACCTACGAGCAGTACTTC. Its protein product is CASGSGRVRTYEQYF.

A note on this clonotype: This may come from a read error, since a much larger clone is one base off. The CDR3: CANSLSLYNSPLHF. CDR3 nucleotides: TGTGCCAACAGTTTATCTCTGTATAATTCACCCCTCCACTTT. The chain combines TRBV28 with TRBJ1-6, with no clear D. Germline V lookup: CDR1 MDHEN, CDR2 SYDVKM. CDR3 length equals 14 residues.

The chain has TRBV30 and TRBJ1-2, with TRBD1 matching over 7 bases. After removal of 3 bases from V and 0 bases from J, the junction contained 7 bases not matched to a gene. Germline CDR1 reads GTSNPN; CDR2 reads SVGIG (reference sequence). There are 15 residues in the CDR3. The CDR3 spells CAWSRGTVTNYGYTF. In nucleotides, the CDR3 is TGTGCCTGGAGCCGAGGGACAGTTACTAACTATGGCTACACCTTC. Using reference TRBV30 and TRBJ1-2 for the parts outside the CDR3, the full variable domain is SQTIHQWPATLVQPVGSPLSLECTVEGTSNPNLYWYRQAAGRGLQLLFYSVGIGQISSEVPQNLSASRPQDRQFILSSKKLLLSDSGFYLCAWSRGTVTNYGYTFGSGTRLTVV.

V usage is TRBV29-1 and J usage is TRBJ2-7, with D unresolved. CDR1 is SQVTM and CDR2 is ANQGSEA in the germline V gene. There are 11 residues in the CDR3. Trimming left V 3 bases short and J 3 bases short, with 6 bases between. The CDR3 nucleotides are TGCAGCGTTGAGGAGAACTACGAGCAGTACTTC. Its translation: CSVEENYEQYF.

The V call is TRBV6-2 or TRBV6-3, the J call TRBJ1-1; D perhaps matches TRBD1 (5 bases). The CDR3 sequence is 14 residues long. The V gene lost 2 bases and the J gene lost 0 bases, with 7 bases spanning the gap. Germline-derived CDR1 and CDR2 are MNHEY and SVGEGT. CDR3 region: CASSYGDLNTEAFF. The CDR3 nucleotides read TGTGCCAGCAGTTACGGGGACCTGAACACTGAAGCTTTCTTT.

V gene TRBV20-1 combines with J gene TRBJ2-7; the match to TRBD1 covers 9 bases. Germline-derived CDR1 and CDR2 are DFQATT and SNEGSKA (reference sequence). Unmatched junction bases numbered 10, after V lost 1 base and J lost 6 bases. This CDR3 contains 15 residues. The CDR3 bases are TGCAGTGCTAGAGGCCGGACAGGGGTGATCGGCGAGCAGTACTTC. Protein product: CSARGRTGVIGEQYF.